One and the same sample provided the 2 T cell receptor beta chains below, sequenced in a study of beta chain features in type 1 diabetes. Expressed TCRB transcripts were sequenced because the isolated RNA had all been reverse transcribed beforehand. Using immunoSEQ multiplex PCR, the repertoire was profiled, and TCRdb retains in-frame clones only, with some absent. In the table there are 150,000 to 180,000 clones, 11% of which are singletons. Material for sequencing was central memory CD4+ T cells from blood. The receptors come from a man aged 18 to 35 in good health.

This clone came up a few times. This chain uses TRBV7-9 with TRBJ1-3; D might be TRBD1 (5 bases). This CDR3 comprises 15 residues. Trimming stripped 2 bases from V and 6 bases from J, with 14 bases between. CDR1 is SEHNR, CDR2 FQNEAQ, per germline (reference sequence). This CDR3 is CASSLTGPSQNTIYF. As DNA, the CDR3 is TGTGCCAGCAGCTTAACGGGGCCCTCTCAAAACACCATATATTTT.

V gene TRBV30 combines with J gene TRBJ1-2, with a possible D match to TRBD1 (5 bases). CDR1 is GTSNPN, CDR2 SVGIG, per germline (reference sequence). With 8 bases removed from V and 4 bases from J, the gap between germline ends came to 14 bases. The CDR3 loop spans 12 amino acids. The CDR3 reads CAHGRGSYGYTF. The CDR3 region has the DNA TGTGCCCACGGAAGGGGTAGCTATGGCTACACCTTC.